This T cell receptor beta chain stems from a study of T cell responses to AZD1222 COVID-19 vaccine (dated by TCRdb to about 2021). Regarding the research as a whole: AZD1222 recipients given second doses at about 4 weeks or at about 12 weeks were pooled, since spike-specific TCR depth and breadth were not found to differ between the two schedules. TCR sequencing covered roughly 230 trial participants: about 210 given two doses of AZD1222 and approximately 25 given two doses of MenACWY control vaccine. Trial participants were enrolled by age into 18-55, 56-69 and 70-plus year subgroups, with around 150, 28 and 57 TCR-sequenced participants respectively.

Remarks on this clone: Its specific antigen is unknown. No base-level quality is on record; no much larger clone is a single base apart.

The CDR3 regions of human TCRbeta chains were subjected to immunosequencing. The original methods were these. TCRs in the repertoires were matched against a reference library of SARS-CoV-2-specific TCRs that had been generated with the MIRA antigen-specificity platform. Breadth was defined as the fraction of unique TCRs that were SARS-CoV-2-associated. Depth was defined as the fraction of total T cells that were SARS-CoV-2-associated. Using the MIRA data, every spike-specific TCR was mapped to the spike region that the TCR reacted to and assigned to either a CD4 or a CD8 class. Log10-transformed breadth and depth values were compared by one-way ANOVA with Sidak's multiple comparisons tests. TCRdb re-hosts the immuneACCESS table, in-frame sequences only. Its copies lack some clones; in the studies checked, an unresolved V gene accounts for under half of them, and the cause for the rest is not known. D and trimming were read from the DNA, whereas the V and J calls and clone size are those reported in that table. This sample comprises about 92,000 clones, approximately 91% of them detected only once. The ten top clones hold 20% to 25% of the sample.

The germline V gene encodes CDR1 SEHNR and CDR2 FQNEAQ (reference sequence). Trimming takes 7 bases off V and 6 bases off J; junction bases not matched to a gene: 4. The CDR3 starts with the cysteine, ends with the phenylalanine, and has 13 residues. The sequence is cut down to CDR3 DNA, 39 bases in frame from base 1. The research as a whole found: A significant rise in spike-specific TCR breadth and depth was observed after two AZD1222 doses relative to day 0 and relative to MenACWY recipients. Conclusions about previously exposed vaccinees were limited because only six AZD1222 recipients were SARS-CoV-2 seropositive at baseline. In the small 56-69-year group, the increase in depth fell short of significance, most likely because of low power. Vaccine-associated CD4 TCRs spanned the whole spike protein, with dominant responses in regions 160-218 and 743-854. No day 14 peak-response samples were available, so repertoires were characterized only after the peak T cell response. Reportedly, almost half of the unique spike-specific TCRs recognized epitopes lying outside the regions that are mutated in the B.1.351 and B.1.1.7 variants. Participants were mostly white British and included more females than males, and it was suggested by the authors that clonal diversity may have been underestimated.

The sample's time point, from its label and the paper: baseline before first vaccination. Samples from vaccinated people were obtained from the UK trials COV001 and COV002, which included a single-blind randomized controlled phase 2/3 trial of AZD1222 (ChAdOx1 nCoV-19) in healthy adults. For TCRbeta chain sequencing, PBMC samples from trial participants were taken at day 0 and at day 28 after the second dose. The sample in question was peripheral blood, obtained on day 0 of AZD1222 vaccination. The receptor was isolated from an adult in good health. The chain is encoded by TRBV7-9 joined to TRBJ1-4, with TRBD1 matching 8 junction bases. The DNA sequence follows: TGTGCCAGCATTCAGGGGGCGTATGAAAAACTGTTTTTT. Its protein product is CASIQGAYEKLFF. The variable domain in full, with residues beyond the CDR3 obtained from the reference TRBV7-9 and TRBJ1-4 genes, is DTGVSQNPRHKITKRGQNVTFRCDPISEHNRLYWYRQTLGQGPEFLTYFQNEAQLEKSRLLSDRFSAERPKGSFSTLEIQRTEQGDSAMYLCASIQGAYEKLFFGSGTQLSVL.